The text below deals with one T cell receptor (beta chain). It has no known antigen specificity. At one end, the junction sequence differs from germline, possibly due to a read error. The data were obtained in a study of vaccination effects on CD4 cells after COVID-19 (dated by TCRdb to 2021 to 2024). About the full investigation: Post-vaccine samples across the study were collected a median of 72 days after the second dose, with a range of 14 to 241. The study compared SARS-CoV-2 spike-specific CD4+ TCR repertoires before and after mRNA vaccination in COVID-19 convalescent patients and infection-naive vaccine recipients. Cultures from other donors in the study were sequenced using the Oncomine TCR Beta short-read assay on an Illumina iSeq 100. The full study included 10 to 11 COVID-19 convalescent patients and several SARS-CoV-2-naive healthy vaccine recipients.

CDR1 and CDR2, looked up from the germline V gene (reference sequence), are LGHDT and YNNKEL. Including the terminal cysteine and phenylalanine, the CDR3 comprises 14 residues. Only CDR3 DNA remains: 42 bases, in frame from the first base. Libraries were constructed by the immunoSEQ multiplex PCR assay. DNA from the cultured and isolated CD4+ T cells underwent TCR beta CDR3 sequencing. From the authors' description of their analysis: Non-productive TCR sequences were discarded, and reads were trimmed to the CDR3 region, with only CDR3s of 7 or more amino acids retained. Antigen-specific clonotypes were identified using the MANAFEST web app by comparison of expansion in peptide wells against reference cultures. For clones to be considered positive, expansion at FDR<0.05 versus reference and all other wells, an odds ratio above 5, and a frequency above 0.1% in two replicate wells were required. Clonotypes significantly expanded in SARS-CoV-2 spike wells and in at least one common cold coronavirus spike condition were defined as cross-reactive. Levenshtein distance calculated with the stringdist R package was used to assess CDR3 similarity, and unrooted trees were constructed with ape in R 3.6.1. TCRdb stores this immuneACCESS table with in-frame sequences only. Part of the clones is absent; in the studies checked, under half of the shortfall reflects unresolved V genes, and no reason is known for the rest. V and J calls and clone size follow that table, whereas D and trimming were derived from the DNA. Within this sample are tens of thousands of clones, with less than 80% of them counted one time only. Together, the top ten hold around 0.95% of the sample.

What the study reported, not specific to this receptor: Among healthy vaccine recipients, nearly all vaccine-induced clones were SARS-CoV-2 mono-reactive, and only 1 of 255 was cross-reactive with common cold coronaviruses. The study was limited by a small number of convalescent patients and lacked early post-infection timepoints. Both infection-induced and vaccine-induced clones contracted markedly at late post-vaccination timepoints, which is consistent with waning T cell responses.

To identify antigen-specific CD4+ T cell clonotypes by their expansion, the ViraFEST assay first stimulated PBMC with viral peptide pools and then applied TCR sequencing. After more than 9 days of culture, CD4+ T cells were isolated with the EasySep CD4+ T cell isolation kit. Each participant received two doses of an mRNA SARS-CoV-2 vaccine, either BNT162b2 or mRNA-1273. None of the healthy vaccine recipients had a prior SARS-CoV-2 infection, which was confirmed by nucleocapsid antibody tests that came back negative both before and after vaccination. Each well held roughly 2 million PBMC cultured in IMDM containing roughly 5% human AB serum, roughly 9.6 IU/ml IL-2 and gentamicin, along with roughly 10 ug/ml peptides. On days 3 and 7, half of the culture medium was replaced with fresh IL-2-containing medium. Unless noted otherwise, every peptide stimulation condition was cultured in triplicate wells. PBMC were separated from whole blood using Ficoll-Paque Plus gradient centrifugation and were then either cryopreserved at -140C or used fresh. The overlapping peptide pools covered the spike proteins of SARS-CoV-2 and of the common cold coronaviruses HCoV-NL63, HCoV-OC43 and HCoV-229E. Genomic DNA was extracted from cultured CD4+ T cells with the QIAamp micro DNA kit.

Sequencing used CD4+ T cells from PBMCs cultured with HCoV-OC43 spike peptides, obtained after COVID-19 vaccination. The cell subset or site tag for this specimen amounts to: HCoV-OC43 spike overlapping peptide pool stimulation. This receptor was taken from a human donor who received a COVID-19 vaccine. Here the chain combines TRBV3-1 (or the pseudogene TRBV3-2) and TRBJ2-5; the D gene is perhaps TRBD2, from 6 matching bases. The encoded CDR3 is CTSSQDGGGETQYF. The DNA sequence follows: TGTACCAGCAGCCAAGATGGGGGAGGAGAGACCCAGTACTTC.